The 16 T cell receptor beta chains below were found in one sample sequenced in a study of blood T cell repertoires in COVID-19. Profiling relied on immunoSEQ multiplex PCR, and the TCRdb table lists in-frame clones only, not all of them. Of some 120,000 clones listed, around 82% are singletons. What was sequenced was peripheral blood. Receptor source: a man at least 80 years old with active or convalescent COVID-19.

V gene TRBV19 combines with J gene TRBJ2-5, with 9 bases aligning to TRBD1. Germline lookup yields CDR1 LNHDA and CDR2 SQIVND (reference sequence). This CDR3 has 14 residues. The V segment lost 8 bases and the J segment 4 bases; nucleotides outside the gene matches: 8. This CDR3 reads CASGLQGAGETQYF. The CDR3 DNA reads TGTGCCAGTGGGTTACAGGGGGCGGGAGAGACCCAGTACTTC.

The chain employs TRBV9 and TRBJ1-4; D may be TRBD1 (6 bases). Trimming removed 4 bases at V and 3 bases at J, with 19 bases between. The CDR3 extends over 17 amino acids. Per germline, CDR1 SGDLS and CDR2 YYNGEE. CDR3 sequence reads: CASSPIGGGASNEKLFF. As DNA, the CDR3 is TGTGCCAGCAGCCCGATCGGCGGGGGCGCGTCTAATGAAAAACTGTTTTTT.

The genes are TRBV25-1 and TRBJ2-7; D is perhaps TRBD2 (6 bases). V was trimmed by 6 bases and J by 6 bases, leaving 21 bases between them. This CDR3 has 15 amino acids. CDR1 and CDR2 from the germline V gene are MGHDK and SYGVNS. The CDR3, as DNA: TGTGCCAGCAGCCGTCAGTCGGGGGAGGACCGCGAGCAGTACTTC. Residues: CASSRQSGEDREQYF.

This chain uses TRBV10-2 with TRBJ1-6, with 7 bases aligning to TRBD1. CDR1 WSHSY and CDR2 SAAADI come from the germline V gene. The CDR3 spans 18 residues. V dropped 4 bases and J dropped 0; count of bases not matched to a gene: 9. For the CDR3, the DNA is TGCGCCAGCAGTGTCCCCGGCCAGGGGGTCTCCTATAATTCACCCCTCCACTTT. This translates into CASSVPGQGVSYNSPLHF.

This chain joins TRBV29-1 and TRBJ1-1, with D perhaps TRBD1 (6 bases). CDR3 size: 13 residues. Trimming cost V 7 bases and J 0 bases, with 12 bases left between them. The germline V gene has CDR1 SQVTM and CDR2 ANQGSEA. CDR3 region: CSARDRLNTEAFF. CDR3 in DNA: TGCAGCGCCAGAGACAGGCTGAACACTGAAGCTTTCTTT.

This clone came up a few times. The chain links TRBV18 to TRBJ1-6; perhaps TRBD1 as D (6 bases). The CDR3 has 18 amino acids. Germline V gene data show CDR1 as KGHSH and CDR2 as LQKENI. The germline V and J ends were trimmed by 6 bases and 2 bases, with 20 bases remaining between them. The CDR3 loop is CASSHRQAGSPYNSPLHF. In DNA form, the CDR3 reads TGTGCCAGCTCCCACAGACAGGCAGGGAGCCCCTATAATTCACCCCTCCACTTT.

The rearrangement joins TRBV29-1 to TRBJ2-2; the match to TRBD2 covers 11 bases. The length of the CDR3 is 16 residues. Trimming removed 3 bases from V and 2 bases from J; junction bases left unmatched: 5. Germline V gene sequence: CDR1 SQVTM, CDR2 ANQGSEA. CDR3 sequence reads: CSVELAGGLNTGELFF. CDR3 coding DNA: TGCAGCGTTGAGCTAGCGGGGGGTCTTAACACCGGGGAGCTGTTTTTT.

The chain is built from TRBV7-2 and TRBJ2-1, with 7 bases fitting TRBD2. The germline V gene encodes CDR1 SGHTA and CDR2 FQGNSA. After removal of 1 base from V and 9 bases from J, the junction contained 6 bases not matched to a gene. This CDR3 is 14 amino acids long. CDR3 sequence: CASSLVTLAGEQFF. The CDR3 nucleotides read TGTGCCAGCAGCTTAGTGACCTTAGCGGGTGAGCAGTTCTTC.

This clone was picked up one time. The chain has TRBV4-2 and TRBJ1-4, with D hard to call. This CDR3 has 14 amino acids. Per the germline V gene, CDR1 is LGHNA and CDR2 is YNFKEQ. The V and J ends lost 1 base and 8 bases respectively, with 11 bases between them. The CDR3 nucleotides read TGTGCCAGCAGCCAAGCAAATGGAGGGGAAAAACTGTTTTTT. Encoded protein: CASSQANGGEKLFF.

This chain uses TRBV2 with TRBJ1-6; D is unclear. Trimming pared 6 bases from V and 11 bases from J, leaving 14 bases between. Germline V gives CDR1 SNHLY, CDR2 FYNNEI. The CDR3 runs to 13 residues. CDR3 nucleotides: TGTGCCAGCAGGTCCCTTCTGCAGGCACCCCTCCACTTT. It yields the protein CASRSLLQAPLHF. The full variable domain, rest sourced from reference TRBV2 and TRBJ1-6, is EPEVTQTPSHQVTQMGQEVILRCVPISNHLYFYWYRQILGQKVEFLVSFYNNEISEKSEIFDDQFSVERPDGSNFTLKIRSTKLEDSAMYFCASRSLLQAPLHFGNGTRLTVT.

A note on this clone: An end of the junction differs from the germline gene, which may be a read error. The J gene is TRBJ1-1, the V gene TRBV20-1; D remains ambiguous. This CDR3 has 11 residues. Germline V gives CDR1 DFQATT, CDR2 SNEGSKA (reference sequence). CDR3 region: CSVPSNSEAFF. In nucleotides, the CDR3 is TGCAGTGTGCCCTCGAACAGTGAAGCTTTCTTT.

The V call is TRBV20-1, the J call TRBJ2-1, with unresolved D. The CDR3 runs to 13 residues. Germline CDR1 is DFQATT and CDR2 is SNEGSKA (reference sequence). Trimming stripped 3 bases from V and 3 bases from J, with 9 bases between. Written as DNA, the CDR3 is TGCAGTGCTAGTAATACATACTACAATGAGCAGTTCTTC. Residues: CSASNTYYNEQFF.

This chain links TRBV10-3 with TRBJ1-3; unclear D gene. This CDR3 is built from 13 residues. Between the trimmed V and J ends, which lost 6 bases and 0 bases, there was a span of 6 bases. Per the germline V gene, CDR1 is ENHRY and CDR2 is SYGVKD. The CDR3 loop is CAISSDSGNTIYF. The CDR3 DNA follows: TGTGCCATCAGCAGCGACTCTGGAAACACCATATATTTT.

The chain joins TRBV7-2 to TRBJ1-2; D gene uncertain. This CDR3 is built from 14 residues. Trimming stripped 4 bases from V and 2 bases from J, with 11 bases between. CDR1 and CDR2 (germline): SGHTA, FQGNSA. This CDR3 reads CASSYRNSNYGYTF. The CDR3 bases are TGTGCCAGCAGCTATCGGAACAGCAACTATGGCTACACCTTC.

The rearrangement uses TRBV9 and TRBJ1-2; no definite D call. The CDR3 has 16 residues. Germline V gives CDR1 SGDLS, CDR2 YYNGEE. With 2 bases removed from V and 2 bases from J, the gap between germline ends came to 16 bases. CDR3 bases: TGTGCCAGCAGCGTCTCGATACTCGAGGGAAACTATGGCTACACCTTC. Translation gives CASSVSILEGNYGYTF.

CDR3 coding DNA: TGTGCCAGCGCCCAGTGGCAGGGAAGCAATCAGCCCCAGCATTTT. This gives the protein CASAQWQGSNQPQHF. The gene calls are TRBV2 and TRBJ1-5; D perhaps matches TRBD1 (5 bases). Germline V gene sequence: CDR1 SNHLY, CDR2 FYNNEI. The V end lost 8 bases, the J end lost 1 base, and 15 bases lay between the germline ends. CDR3 length: 15 residues.